The rows below give T cell receptor beta chains drawn from one sample of a study of CD8 T cells in ankylosing spondylitis. TCRdb ran MiXCR on the 5' RACE reads and lists one entry per CDR3 protein. The sample lists about 52,000 distinct CDR3 sequences; approximately 8% were seen once. The sequencing input was blood, either unsorted or a sorted T cell fraction (not recorded which). Every receptor here comes from a female donor with ankylosing spondylitis or in good health (not recorded which). Both conserved end residues are part of each CDR3. A D gene is named only where the DNA matches it firmly. Some rows have no size entry. The others give once, few or many, or a class for an expanded clone.

j_call clone_size d_call v_call cdr3_nt cdr3_aa
TRBJ2-7 NA NA TRBV6-4 TGTGCCAGCAGTGACTCGAAGAGAGTTCAGGGGACTGGCGAGCAGTACTTC CASSDSKRVQGTGEQYF
TRBJ1-1 many NA TRBV20-1 TGCAGTGCCCCGCGGGGAGTCGACACTGAAGCTTTCTTT CSAPRGVDTEAFF
TRBJ1-2 many NA TRBV5-1 TGCGCCAGCAGCTTGGGTCCGGGCTACACCTTC CASSLGPGYTF
TRBJ1-1 many NA TRBV20-1 TGCAGTGCTATCGAAGGACACCTTGTCGAGTTGGCTTTCTTT CSAIEGHLVELAFF
TRBJ1-1 many TRBD1 TRBV7-9 TGTGCCAGCAGCTTGACAGGGGGCGCGTACACTGAAGCTTTCTTT CASSLTGGAYTEAFF
TRBJ2-2 few TRBD2 TRBV20-1 TGCAGTGCCTGGACTAGGCGGGACACCGGGGAGCTGTTTTTT CSAWTRRDTGELFF
TRBJ2-3 many NA TRBV5-1 TGCGCCAGCAGCTTGTGGGGCACAGATACGCAGTATTTT CASSLWGTDTQYF
TRBJ1-4 many NA TRBV4-3 TGCGCCAGCAGCCAAGATCGGTTAGGGGGAACTAATGAAAAACTGTTTTTT CASSQDRLGGTNEKLFF
TRBJ1-1 many NA TRBV29-1 TGCAGCGTTAGGACAGCTATGAACACTGAAGCTTTCTTT CSVRTAMNTEAFF
TRBJ1-2 many TRBD1 TRBV5-1 TGCGCCAGCAAACCTTGGGGACAGGGGGAAGAATCAACTGGCTACACCTTC CASKPWGQGEESTGYTF
TRBJ2-2 many TRBD1 TRBV19 TGTGCCAGTAGTACAGGGGGTAATCTTTATACCGGGGAGCTGTTTTTT CASSTGGNLYTGELFF
TRBJ2-1 many NA TRBV5-1 TGCGCCAGCAGCTTGGCGTGGCGGGGGAACAAGGGGGATGAGCAGTTCTTC CASSLAWRGNKGDEQFF
TRBJ1-2 many NA TRBV29-1 TGCAGCGTTCGGACAGAAGCTAACTATGGCTACACCTTC CSVRTEANYGYTF
TRBJ2-2 NA NA TRBV10-3 TGTGCCATCAGTGAACCACCGGGACTCGAGCTGTTTTTT CAISEPPGLELFF
TRBJ2-1 many TRBD1 TRBV5-1 TGCGCCAGCAGGGCCGACAGGGGAAAGGACAATGAGCAGTTCTTC CASRADRGKDNEQFF
TRBJ1-3 NA NA TRBV6-1 TGTGCCAGCAGTAAGGGGAGCTCTGGAAACACCATATATTTT CASSKGSSGNTIYF
TRBJ1-2 many NA TRBV20-1 TGCAGTGCTAGAGACCTCTTAGCAGCTGGCTACACCTTC CSARDLLAAGYTF
TRBJ1-5 many NA TRBV20-1 TGCAGTGCTATCGCCTTAAGCAATCAGCCCCAGCATTTT CSAIALSNQPQHF
TRBJ2-5 many NA TRBV27 TGTGCCAGCAGTCCTCCCGCTCGAGAGACCCAGTACTTC CASSPPARETQYF
TRBJ1-2 many TRBD1 TRBV5-1 TGCGCCAGCAGCTTGGATTCGGGGACAGGCTCTAATGGCTACACCTTC CASSLDSGTGSNGYTF
TRBJ2-3 many NA TRBV3-1 TGTGCCAGCAGGGGTCAGAGGGCAGATACGCAGTATTTT CASRGQRADTQYF
TRBJ1-1 many TRBD1 TRBV27 TGTGCCAGCAGCGAACGGACAGGGAACACTGAAGCTTTCTTT CASSERTGNTEAFF